This T cell receptor beta chain was observed in a study of T cell responses to AZD1222 COVID-19 vaccine. About this clone itself: What it recognizes is unknown.

Whole-study results and caveats: Baseline serostatus was positive in only six AZD1222 recipients. Reportedly, nearly half the spike-specific TCRs target unmutated variant regions.

The germline CDR1 and CDR2 sequences are LNHDA and SQIVND (reference sequence). V lost 6 bases and J 4 bases, leaving 16 bases between the germline ends. CDR3 length: 14 amino acids. Repertoires were generated with immunoSEQ multiplex PCR, while TCRdb's copy carries only in-frame clones and drops some. The table lists 130,000 to 150,000 clones, approximately 90% of them singletons. The sample was peripheral blood, taken on day 0 of AZD1222 vaccination. The chain uses TRBV19 and TRBJ2-7, with D possibly being TRBD2 (6 bases). The receptor comes from an adult in good health. CDR3 residues: CASSRRPGLYEQYF. The CDR3 DNA reads as TGTGCCAGTAGCCGAAGGCCGGGACTGTACGAGCAGTACTTC.